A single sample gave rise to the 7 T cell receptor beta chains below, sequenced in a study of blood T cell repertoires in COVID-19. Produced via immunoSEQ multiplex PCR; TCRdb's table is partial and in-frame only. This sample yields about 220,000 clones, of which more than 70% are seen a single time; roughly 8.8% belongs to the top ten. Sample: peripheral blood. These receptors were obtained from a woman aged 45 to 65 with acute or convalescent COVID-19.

CDR3 region: CASSVDPSGGNEQFF. CDR3 nucleotides: TGTGCCAGCAGCGTAGATCCTAGCGGGGGTAATGAGCAGTTCTTC. This chain joins TRBV9 and TRBJ2-1; 10 bases agree with TRBD2. This CDR3 has 15 residues. Germline assignment: CDR1 SGDLS and CDR2 YYNGEE. V gave up 0 bases and J gave up 7 bases; unmatched junction bases: 4.

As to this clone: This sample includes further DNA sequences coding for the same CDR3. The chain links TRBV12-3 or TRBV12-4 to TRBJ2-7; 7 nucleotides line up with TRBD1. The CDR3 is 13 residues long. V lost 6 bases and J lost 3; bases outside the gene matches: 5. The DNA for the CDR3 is TGTGCCAGCAGCTCGGGACAGCTCTACGAGCAGTACTTC. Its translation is CASSSGQLYEQYF.

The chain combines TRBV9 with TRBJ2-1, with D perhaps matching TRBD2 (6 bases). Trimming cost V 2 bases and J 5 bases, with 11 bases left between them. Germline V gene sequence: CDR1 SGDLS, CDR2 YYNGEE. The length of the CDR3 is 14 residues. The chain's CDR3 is CASSVSGVDNEQFF. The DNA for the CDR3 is TGTGCCAGCAGCGTTTCGGGGGTGGACAATGAGCAGTTCTTC.

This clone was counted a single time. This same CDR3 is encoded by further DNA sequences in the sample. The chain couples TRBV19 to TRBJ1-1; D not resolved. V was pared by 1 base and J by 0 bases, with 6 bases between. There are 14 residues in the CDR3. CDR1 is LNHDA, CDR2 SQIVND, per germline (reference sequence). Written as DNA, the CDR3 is TGTGCCAGTAGTATAGGACTTATGAACACTGAAGCTTTCTTT. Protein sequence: CASSIGLMNTEAFF.

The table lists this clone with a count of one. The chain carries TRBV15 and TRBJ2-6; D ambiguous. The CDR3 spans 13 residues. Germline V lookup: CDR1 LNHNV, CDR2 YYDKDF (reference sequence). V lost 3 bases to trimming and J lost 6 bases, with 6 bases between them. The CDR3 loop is CATSRALANVLTF. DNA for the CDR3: TGTGCCACCAGCAGGGCTTTGGCCAACGTCCTGACTTTC. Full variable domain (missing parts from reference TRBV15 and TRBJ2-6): DAMVIQNPRYQVTQFGKPVTLSCSQTLNHNVMYWYQQKSSQAPKLLFHYYDKDFNNEADTPDNFQSRRPNTSFCFLDIRSPGLGDTAMYLCATSRALANVLTFGAGSRLTVL.

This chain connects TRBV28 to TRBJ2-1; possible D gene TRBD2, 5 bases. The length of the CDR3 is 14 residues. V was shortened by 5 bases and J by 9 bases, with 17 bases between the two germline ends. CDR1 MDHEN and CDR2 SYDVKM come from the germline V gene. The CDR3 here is CASSLTHSVTEQFF. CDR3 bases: TGTGCCAGCAGTCTCACACATAGCGTCACTGAGCAGTTCTTC.

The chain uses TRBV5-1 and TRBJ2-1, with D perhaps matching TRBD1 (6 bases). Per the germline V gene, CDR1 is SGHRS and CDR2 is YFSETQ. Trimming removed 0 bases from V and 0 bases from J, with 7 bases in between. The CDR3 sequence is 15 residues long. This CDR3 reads CASSLEQGSYNEQFF. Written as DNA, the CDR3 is TGCGCCAGCAGCTTGGAACAGGGCTCCTACAATGAGCAGTTCTTC.